The 12 T cell receptor beta chains presented below share a single source sample, sequenced in a study of OX40 agonist ivuxolimab in advanced cancers. Clones were read by immunoSEQ multiplex PCR, and TCRdb kept only the in-frame ones, dropping some. This table holds about 80,000 clones, less than 95% found once. Specimen: CD4+ or CD8+ T cells sorted from blood, collected in a trial of the OX40 agonist ivuxolimab. The source of these receptors is an adult with an advanced solid tumor such as melanoma, head and neck, liver or kidney cancer.

The chain joins TRBV5-1 to TRBJ2-7; D gene ambiguous. Trimming took 0 bases from V and 4 from J, leaving 14 bases between them. The CDR3 consists of 15 residues. Germline V CDR1 and CDR2: SGHRS, YFSETQ. The CDR3 region has the DNA TGCGCCAGCAGCTTGGGGGCCTCAAACCAATACGAGCAGTACTTC. Protein: CASSLGASNQYEQYF.

The rearrangement uses TRBV6-1 and TRBJ2-5, with a tentative D call TRBD1 (6 bases). CDR1 is MNHNS and CDR2 is SASEGT in the germline V gene. This CDR3 is 15 amino acids long. With 2 bases removed from V and 1 base from J, the gap between germline ends came to 11 bases. CDR3 region: CASSEWDITQETQYF. CDR3 coding DNA: TGTGCCAGCAGTGAATGGGACATCACCCAAGAGACCCAGTACTTC.

This clone has just one count. This chain joins TRBV29-1 and TRBJ1-2; D gene ambiguous. Germline CDR1 and CDR2: SQVTM and ANQGSEA. CDR3 length: 12 residues. The V end was cut by 3 bases, the J end by 8 bases, with 13 bases between. CDR3 in amino acids: CSVDKGLIGYTF. In DNA, the CDR3 is TGCAGCGTTGACAAGGGCTTGATCGGCTACACCTTC.

The chain is built from TRBV14 and TRBJ2-3, with a tentative D call TRBD2 (6 bases). This CDR3 contains 16 residues. The V end lost 3 bases, the J end lost 1 base, and 14 bases lay between the germline ends. Germline CDR1 is SGHDN and CDR2 is FVKESK. The CDR3: CASSQGRMVGTDTQYF. CDR3 DNA: TGTGCCAGCAGCCAGGGGAGGATGGTAGGCACAGATACGCAGTATTTT. The full variable domain, its missing parts supplied by reference TRBV14 and TRBJ2-3, is EAGVTQFPSHSVIEKGQTVTLRCDPISGHDNLYWYRRVMGKEIKFLLHFVKESKQDESGMPNNRFLAERTGGTYSTLKVQPAELEDSGVYFCASSQGRMVGTDTQYFGPGTRLTVL.

A single count supports this clone. The chain uses TRBV2 and TRBJ1-1; no firm D call. The CDR3 extends over 13 amino acids. Trimming removed 8 bases from V and 1 base from J, with 11 bases in between. CDR1 and CDR2 (germline): SNHLY, FYNNEI. In DNA form, the CDR3 reads TGTGCCAGCGGGTATAGGGAGAACACTGAAGCTTTCTTT. Its protein is CASGYRENTEAFF.

The DNA for the CDR3 is TGTGCCAGCTTACCCATTAGACTCGGATCCCACTATGGCTACACCTTC. This gives the protein CASLPIRLGSHYGYTF. The chain is built from TRBV28 and TRBJ1-2, with D unclear. Trimming cost V 8 bases and J 3 bases, with 22 bases left between them. The length of the CDR3 is 16 residues. The germline gives CDR1 MDHEN, CDR2 SYDVKM.

V is TRBV7-2 and J is TRBJ1-1; D might be TRBD1 (5 bases). Germline V CDR1 and CDR2: SGHTA, FQGNSA. The CDR3 runs 15 residues. V was pared by 2 bases and J by 3 bases, with 13 bases between. The chain's CDR3 is CASSLRYGGYTEAFF. The CDR3 nucleotides are TGTGCCAGCAGCTTACGGTATGGGGGATACACTGAAGCTTTCTTT.

The CDR3 region has the DNA TGTGCCAGTAGCCTTCTAGGGGGACTAGCGGGATCCAATGAGCAGTTCTTC. Protein product: CASSLLGGLAGSNEQFF. J is TRBJ2-1 and V is TRBV19; 13 nucleotides align to TRBD2. The CDR3 spans 17 residues. Germline CDR1 and CDR2: LNHDA and SQIVND (reference sequence). J gave up 6 bases and V 6 bases, and 11 bases lay outside the gene matches.

V usage is TRBV5-8 and J usage is TRBJ1-1; D remains unclear. Germline assignment: CDR1 SGHTS and CDR2 YDEGEE. This CDR3 comprises 13 residues. The V gene lost 4 bases and the J gene lost 1 base, with 8 bases spanning the gap. The CDR3: CASSRTQNTEAFF. CDR3 bases: TGTGCCAGCAGCCGAACACAGAACACTGAAGCTTTCTTT.

Concerning this clone: Other nucleotide sequences from this sample produce the same CDR3. The chain uses TRBV11-3 and TRBJ2-3, with D possibly matching TRBD2 (6 bases). Trimming shortened V by 3 bases and J by 1 base, and 8 bases separated the two germline ends. The CDR3 runs 14 residues. The V gene's germline CDR1 is SGHNT and CDR2 YENEEA. Written as DNA, the CDR3 is TGTGCCAGCAGCTTGGTAGCGGGCACAGATACGCAGTATTTT. Protein product: CASSLVAGTDTQYF.

This clone was seen only a few times. This chain connects TRBV28 to TRBJ1-3; D is perhaps TRBD1 (5 bases). This CDR3 is 14 amino acids long. The V gene lost 5 bases and the J gene lost 1 base, with 9 bases spanning the gap. Germline loops: CDR1 MDHEN, CDR2 SYDVKM. The CDR3 coding sequence is TGTGCCAGCAGTCCTAGGGGATCTGGAAACACCATATATTTT. The encoded protein is CASSPRGSGNTIYF.

The chain joins TRBV7-2 to TRBJ2-7; D not resolved. Germline assignment: CDR1 SGHTA and CDR2 FQGNSA. V was pared by 4 bases and J by 4 bases, with 5 bases between. The CDR3 runs to 11 residues. The CDR3 sequence is CASSSRYEQYF. Here the CDR3 DNA reads TGTGCCAGCAGCTCGCGTTACGAGCAGTACTTC.